This T cell receptor beta chain was observed in a study of shared clonotypes between healthy human individuals (dated by TCRdb to 2018 to 2021). About the investigation overall: The cohort included three men and a couple of women between 18 and 49 years of age. For each donor, three plates each were used for CD4 naive and CD4 memory, two plates were used for CD8 naive, and one plate was used for CD8 memory. To estimate repertoire size and how much clonotype sharing occurs between individuals, the study deeply sequenced the blood TCR repertoires of about five healthy adults. Different laboratories and diverse techniques were used to prepare libraries and sequence TCR repertoires, to increase sequencing depth and limit assay-specific biases. Leukapheresis yielded between about 0.8 and 9.5 billion PBMCs per donor.

What the authors observed across the whole study: Sharing across a few donors was observed for around 5% of naive CD4, over 3% of naive CD8, about 2.3% of memory CD4, and roughly 0.4% of memory CD8 clonotypes. Pairwise subsampling led to the expectation that sequencing depth would affect the degree of clonotype sharing among donors. Naive subsets generally had larger estimated clonotype richness than memory subsets did. Only blood was sampled, and tissue TCR repertoires likely differ from those in blood. Because the study included only a small number of donors, the genetic and exposure-history diversity represented was limited. Incomplete sequencing was indicated by rarefaction of sorted-subset datasets, despite the large sequencing depth. Higher generation probabilities were observed for clonotypes shared by all four sorted-subset donors than for non-shared clonotypes.

Comment on this clone: It lacks a known antigen. Per-nucleotide qualities are absent, and no much larger clonotype sits a single base away.

The donors were healthy, HIV-negative adults with no recently reported acute infections or vaccinations. Every donor was a Caucasian adult residing in Nashville, Tennessee, USA. CD4+ T cells were enriched by magnetic negative selection; naive cells were then positively selected on CD45RA, and the negative fraction formed the memory subset. Blood was collected by leukapheresis, and PBMCs were isolated by Ficoll-Histopaque density gradient centrifugation and then cryopreserved in liquid nitrogen vapor phase. Analytical flow cytometry was used to check the purity and quantity of each magnetically sorted T cell population. From each sorted fraction, genomic DNA was isolated and quantified by UV absorbance on a Nanodrop 2000c. V gives up 1 base and J gives up 4 bases, and the segment between their germline ends measures 10 bases. CDR1 KGHSH and CDR2 LQKENI were looked up in the germline V gene. Spanning cysteine to phenylalanine, the CDR3 consists of 14 amino acids. The only DNA kept is the CDR3, 42 bases in frame from the first base.

Using the deep immunoSEQ assay, multiplex PCR amplified TCR CDR3 regions from genomic DNA. Genomic DNA extracted from each cell subset was distributed evenly over all wells of several immunoSEQ 96-well plates, and each plate served as one replicate. For sorted subsets, each replicate PCR was loaded with roughly 190 ng genomic DNA, equivalent to 30,000 to 35,000 T cell genomes. The purified libraries were quantified using a Qubit 3.0 fluorometer, sized with a Bioanalyzer 2100, and then quantified again using the KAPA Library Quantification kit. Each immunoSEQ 96-well plate was sequenced on its own single-read 150-cycle Illumina NextSeq 550 flow cell. In the source study's methods: Because the immunoSEQ output included only junctional sequences and no quality scores, the filtering could not be the same as the filtering used for full-length reads. To assign V/J genes and CDR3, sequences were annotated against IMGT germline references using PyIR, a Python wrapper for IgBLAST v1.9. Reads with weak V/J assignments (E-value above 1e-6), missing CDR3, stop codons, out-of-frame junctions, or ambiguous translated residues were removed. V3J clonotypes were defined by identical inferred V gene, J gene, and CDR3 amino acid sequence. The percentage overlap between two repertoires was calculated by dividing the number of shared unique clonotypes by the size of the smaller repertoire. RTK rarefaction, the Chao1 estimator, and Recon v2.1 estimates of unobserved clonotypes were used to assess repertoire richness. Generation probabilities for all TCRbeta clonotypes obtained by the gDNA method from a handful of donors were computed using OLGA. Not all clones reach the TCRdb copy of this immuneACCESS table, which keeps in-frame sequences only. Checked studies attribute under half of the gap to unresolved V genes and leave the rest unexplained. That table furnishes V, J and clone size, whereas the DNA furnished D and trimming. The sample records more than 2,000,000 clones, approximately 94% of which are singletons. 0.13% to 0.15% of the sample rests with the top ten.

This receptor chain uses TRBV18 and TRBJ1-1; TRBD1 is a weak D gene call, 5 bases matching. This TCR came from a man aged 18 to 35 in good health. The material sequenced was naive CD4+ T cells sorted from blood. The cell subset or site label, as the study defines it: CD45RA+ positively selected. The sequenced DNA: TGTGCCAGCTCACCACGATCCAGGGTCACTGAAGCTTTCTTT. Its amino acids are CASSPRSRVTEAFF. Extended through the reference TRBV18 and TRBJ1-1 proteins, this CDR3 yields the full variable domain: NAGVMQNPRHLVRRRGQEARLRCSPMKGHSHVYWYRQLPEEGLKFMVYLQKENIIDESGMPKERFSAEFPKEGPSILRIQQVVRGDSAAYFCASSPRSRVTEAFFGQGTRLTVV.